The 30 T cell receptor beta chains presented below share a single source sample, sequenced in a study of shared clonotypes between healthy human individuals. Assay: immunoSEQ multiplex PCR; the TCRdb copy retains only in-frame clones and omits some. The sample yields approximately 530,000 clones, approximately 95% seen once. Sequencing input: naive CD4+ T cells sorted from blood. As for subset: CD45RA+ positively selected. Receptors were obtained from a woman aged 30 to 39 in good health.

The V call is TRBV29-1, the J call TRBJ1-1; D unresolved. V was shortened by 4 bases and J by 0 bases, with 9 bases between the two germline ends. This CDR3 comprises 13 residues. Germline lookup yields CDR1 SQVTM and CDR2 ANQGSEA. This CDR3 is CSVGRSLNTEAFF. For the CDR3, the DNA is TGCAGCGTTGGACGCAGTCTGAACACTGAAGCTTTCTTT.

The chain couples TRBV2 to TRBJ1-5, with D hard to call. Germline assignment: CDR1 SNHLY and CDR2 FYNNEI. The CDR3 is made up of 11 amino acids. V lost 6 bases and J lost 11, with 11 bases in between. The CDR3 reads CASRRGGAQHF. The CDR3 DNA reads TGTGCCAGCAGGCGGGGAGGCGCCCAGCATTTT.

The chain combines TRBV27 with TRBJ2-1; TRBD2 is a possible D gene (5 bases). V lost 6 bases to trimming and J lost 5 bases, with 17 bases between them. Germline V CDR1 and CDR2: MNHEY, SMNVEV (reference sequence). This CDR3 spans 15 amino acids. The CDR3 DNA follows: TGTGCCAGCAGAAAAGCCCAGCGGTCCAACAATGAGCAGTTCTTC. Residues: CASRKAQRSNNEQFF.

The CDR3 region has the DNA TGTGCCAGCAGCCAAGATTCGAGTAGGCCGACAGGGATTAACACCGGGGAGCTGTTTTTT. This gives the protein CASSQDSSRPTGINTGELFF. The chain has TRBV14 and TRBJ2-2; 7 bases match TRBD1. This CDR3 region has 20 residues. CDR1 and CDR2 (germline): SGHDN, FVKESK. The junction had 15 bases not matched to a gene; V was cut back by 0 bases and J by 2 bases.

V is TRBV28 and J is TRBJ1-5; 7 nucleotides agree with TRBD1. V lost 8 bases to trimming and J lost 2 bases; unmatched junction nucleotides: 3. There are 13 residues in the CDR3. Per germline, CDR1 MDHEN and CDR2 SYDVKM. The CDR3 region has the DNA TGTGCCAGCCACAGGGGTGGCAATCAGCCCCAGCATTTT. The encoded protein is CASHRGGNQPQHF. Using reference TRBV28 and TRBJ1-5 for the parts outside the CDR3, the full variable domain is DVKVTQSSRYLVKRTGEKVFLECVQDMDHENMFWYRQDPGLGLRLIYFSYDVKMKEKGDIPEGYSVSREKKERFSLILESASTNQTSMYLCASHRGGNQPQHFGDGTRLSIL.

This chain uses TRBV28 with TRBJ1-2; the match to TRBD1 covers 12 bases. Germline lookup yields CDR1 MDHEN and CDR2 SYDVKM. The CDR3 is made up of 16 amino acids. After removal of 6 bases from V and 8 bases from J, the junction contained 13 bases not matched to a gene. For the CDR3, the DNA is TGTGCCAGCAGATCCGGGACAGGGGGCTCCCCAGGGGGCTACACCTTC. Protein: CASRSGTGGSPGGYTF.

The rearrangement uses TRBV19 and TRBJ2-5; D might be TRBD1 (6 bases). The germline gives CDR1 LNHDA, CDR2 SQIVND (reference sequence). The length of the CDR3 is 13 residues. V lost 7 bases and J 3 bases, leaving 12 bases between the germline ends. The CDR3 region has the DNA TGTGCCAGTAATCAAGGGGGAGAAGAGACCCAGTACTTC. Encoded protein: CASNQGGEETQYF.

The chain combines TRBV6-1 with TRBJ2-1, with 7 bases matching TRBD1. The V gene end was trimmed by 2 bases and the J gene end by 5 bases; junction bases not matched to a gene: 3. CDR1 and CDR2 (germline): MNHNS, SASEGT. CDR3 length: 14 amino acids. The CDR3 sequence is CASSEMGQNNEQFF. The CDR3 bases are TGTGCCAGCAGTGAAATGGGACAGAACAATGAGCAGTTCTTC.

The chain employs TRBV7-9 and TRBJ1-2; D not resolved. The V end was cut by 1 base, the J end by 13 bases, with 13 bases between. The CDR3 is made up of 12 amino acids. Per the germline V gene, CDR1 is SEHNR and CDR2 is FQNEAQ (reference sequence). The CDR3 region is CASSLEGRGCTF. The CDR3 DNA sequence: TGTGCCAGCAGCTTAGAAGGGAGAGGGTGCACCTTC.

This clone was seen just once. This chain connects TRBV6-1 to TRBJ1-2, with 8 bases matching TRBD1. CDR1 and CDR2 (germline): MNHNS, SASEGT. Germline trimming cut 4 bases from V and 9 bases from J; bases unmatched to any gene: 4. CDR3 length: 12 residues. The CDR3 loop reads CASSVNRGSYTF. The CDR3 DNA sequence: TGTGCCAGCAGTGTAAACAGGGGGAGCTACACCTTC.

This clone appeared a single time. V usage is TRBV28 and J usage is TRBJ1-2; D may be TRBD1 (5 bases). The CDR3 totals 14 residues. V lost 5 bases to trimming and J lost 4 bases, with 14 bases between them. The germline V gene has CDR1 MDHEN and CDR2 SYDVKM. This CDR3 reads CASSPPGAPYGYTF. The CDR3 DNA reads TGTGCCAGCAGTCCCCCCGGGGCCCCCTATGGCTACACCTTC.

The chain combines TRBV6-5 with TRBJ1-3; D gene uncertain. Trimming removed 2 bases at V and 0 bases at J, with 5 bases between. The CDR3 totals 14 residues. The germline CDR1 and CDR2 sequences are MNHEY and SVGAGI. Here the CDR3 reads CASSYTSSGNTIYF. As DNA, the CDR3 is TGTGCCAGCAGTTACACTAGCTCTGGAAACACCATATATTTT.

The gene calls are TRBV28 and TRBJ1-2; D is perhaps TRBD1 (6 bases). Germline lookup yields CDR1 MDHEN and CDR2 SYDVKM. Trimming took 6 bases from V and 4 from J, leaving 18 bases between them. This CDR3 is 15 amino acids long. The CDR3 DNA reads TGTGCCAGCAGCTTGGGAGGGGGGCCTGGCTATGGCTACACCTTC. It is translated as CASSLGGGPGYGYTF.

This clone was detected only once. The CDR3 is CASSGTGLIPYEQYF. The DNA of the CDR3 is TGTGCCAGCAGTGGCACCGGACTCATCCCCTACGAGCAGTACTTC. The rearrangement joins TRBV25-1 to TRBJ2-5; D is perhaps TRBD2 (5 bases). The last part of the DNA fits TRBJ2-7 better; the J call may be wrong. Germline loops: CDR1 MGHDK, CDR2 SYGVNS. The CDR3 covers 15 residues.

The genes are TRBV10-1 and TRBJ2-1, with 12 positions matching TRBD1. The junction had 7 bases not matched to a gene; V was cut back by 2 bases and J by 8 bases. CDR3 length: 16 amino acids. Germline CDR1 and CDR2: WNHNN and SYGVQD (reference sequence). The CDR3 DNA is TGCGCCAGCAGTGAGCCCGGGACAGGGGGCTTGGATGAGCAGTTCTTC. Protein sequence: CASSEPGTGGLDEQFF.

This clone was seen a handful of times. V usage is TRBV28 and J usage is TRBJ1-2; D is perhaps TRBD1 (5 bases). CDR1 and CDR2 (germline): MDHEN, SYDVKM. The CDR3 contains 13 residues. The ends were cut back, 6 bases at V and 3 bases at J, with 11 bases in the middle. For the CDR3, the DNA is TGTGCCAGCAGGGGGGGGACGGACTATGGCTACACCTTC. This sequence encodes CASRGGTDYGYTF.

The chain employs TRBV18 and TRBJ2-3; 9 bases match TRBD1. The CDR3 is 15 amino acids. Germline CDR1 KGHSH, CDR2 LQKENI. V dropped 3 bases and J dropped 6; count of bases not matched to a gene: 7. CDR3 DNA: TGTGCCAGCTCACCCTCACAGGGGGCTCTGGATACGCAGTATTTT. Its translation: CASSPSQGALDTQYF.

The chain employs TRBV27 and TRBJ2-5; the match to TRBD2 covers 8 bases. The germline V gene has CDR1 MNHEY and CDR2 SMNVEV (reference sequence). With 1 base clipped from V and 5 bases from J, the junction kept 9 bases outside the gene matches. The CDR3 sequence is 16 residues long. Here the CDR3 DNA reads TGTGCCAGCAGTTTATATACCGGGAGGGCCGGCGAGACCCAGTACTTC. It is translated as CASSLYTGRAGETQYF.

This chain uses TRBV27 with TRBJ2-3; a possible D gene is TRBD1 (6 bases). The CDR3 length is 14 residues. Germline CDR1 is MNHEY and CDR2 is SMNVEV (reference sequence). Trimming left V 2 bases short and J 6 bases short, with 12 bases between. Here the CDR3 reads CASSLGRDMDTQYF. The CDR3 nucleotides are TGTGCCAGCAGTTTAGGTCGGGACATGGATACGCAGTATTTT.

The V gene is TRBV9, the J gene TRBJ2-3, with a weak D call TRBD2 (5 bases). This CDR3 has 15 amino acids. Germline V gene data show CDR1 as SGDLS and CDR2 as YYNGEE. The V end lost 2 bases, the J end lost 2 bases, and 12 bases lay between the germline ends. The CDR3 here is CASSVGRVSTDTQYF. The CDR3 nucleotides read TGTGCCAGCAGCGTCGGGCGGGTCTCCACAGATACGCAGTATTTT.

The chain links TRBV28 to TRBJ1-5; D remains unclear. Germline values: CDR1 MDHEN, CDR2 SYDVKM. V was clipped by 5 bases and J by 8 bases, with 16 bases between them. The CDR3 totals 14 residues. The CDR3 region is CASSPLFGREPQHF. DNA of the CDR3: TGTGCCAGCAGTCCACTATTCGGGAGGGAGCCCCAGCATTTT.

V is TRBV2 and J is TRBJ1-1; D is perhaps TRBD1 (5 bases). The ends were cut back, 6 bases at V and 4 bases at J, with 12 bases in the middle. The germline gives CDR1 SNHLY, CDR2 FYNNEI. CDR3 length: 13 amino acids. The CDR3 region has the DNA TGTGCCAGCAGGCACCCAAGGGGCACTGAAGCTTTCTTT. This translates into CASRHPRGTEAFF.

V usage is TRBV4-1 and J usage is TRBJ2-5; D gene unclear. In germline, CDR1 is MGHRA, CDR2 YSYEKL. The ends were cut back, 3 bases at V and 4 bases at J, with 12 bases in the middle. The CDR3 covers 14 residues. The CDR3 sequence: CASSQTGPRETQYF. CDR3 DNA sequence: TGCGCCAGCAGCCAGACCGGGCCTCGAGAGACCCAGTACTTC.

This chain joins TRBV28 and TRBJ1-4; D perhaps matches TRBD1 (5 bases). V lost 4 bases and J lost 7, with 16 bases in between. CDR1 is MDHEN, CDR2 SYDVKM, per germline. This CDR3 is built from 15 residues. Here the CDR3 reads CASSSAGTGTEKLFF. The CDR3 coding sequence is TGTGCCAGCAGTTCGGCCGGGACTGGCACTGAAAAACTGTTTTTT.

CDR3 DNA sequence: TGTGCCAGCAGTGCCGTAATTCAGGGATGGGACACTGAAGCTTTCTTT. This codes for CASSAVIQGWDTEAFF. The rearrangement uses TRBV27 and TRBJ1-1, with D possibly matching TRBD1 (5 bases). In germline, CDR1 is MNHEY, CDR2 SMNVEV (reference sequence). The V gene lost 5 bases and the J gene lost 3 bases, with 19 bases spanning the gap. The CDR3 runs 16 residues.

The CDR3 region has the DNA TGTGCCAGCAGCCCACCCCCGGGACTAGCGGGTTCTTTCGAGCAGTTCTTC. Translating gives CASSPPPGLAGSFEQFF. This chain uses TRBV4-2 with TRBJ2-1; 12 bases agree with TRBD2. The CDR3 runs to 17 residues. The V gene's germline CDR1 is LGHNA and CDR2 YNFKEQ. The V gene end was trimmed by 4 bases and the J gene end by 10 bases; junction bases not matched to a gene: 14.

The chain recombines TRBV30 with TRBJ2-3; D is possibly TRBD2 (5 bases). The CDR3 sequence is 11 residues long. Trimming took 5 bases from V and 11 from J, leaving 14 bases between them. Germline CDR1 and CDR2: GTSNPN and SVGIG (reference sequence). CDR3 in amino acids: CAWALRTEQYF. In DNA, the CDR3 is TGTGCCTGGGCTTTACGGACTGAGCAGTATTTT.

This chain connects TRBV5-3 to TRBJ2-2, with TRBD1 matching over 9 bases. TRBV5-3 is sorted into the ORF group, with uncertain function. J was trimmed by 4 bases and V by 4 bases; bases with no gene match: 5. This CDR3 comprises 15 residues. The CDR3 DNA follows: TGTGCCAGAAGCCTTGGGACAGGGACCACCGGGGAGCTGTTTTTT. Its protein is CARSLGTGTTGELFF.

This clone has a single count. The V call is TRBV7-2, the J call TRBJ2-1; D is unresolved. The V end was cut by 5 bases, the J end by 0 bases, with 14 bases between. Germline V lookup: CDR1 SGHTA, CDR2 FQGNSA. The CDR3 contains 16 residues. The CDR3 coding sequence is TGTGCCAGCAGCCTGTGGGCGATTAGCTCCTACAATGAGCAGTTCTTC. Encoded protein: CASSLWAISSYNEQFF.

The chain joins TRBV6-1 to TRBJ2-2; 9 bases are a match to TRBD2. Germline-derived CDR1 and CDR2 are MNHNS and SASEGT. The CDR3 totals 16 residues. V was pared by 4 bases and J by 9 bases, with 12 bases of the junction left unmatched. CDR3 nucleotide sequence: TGTGCCAGCAGTGTCAGGGGACTAGCTTTATTCAGGGAGCTGTTTTTT. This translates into CASSVRGLALFRELFF.